Listed here are 14 T cell receptor beta chains from one sample, sequenced in a study of blood T cell repertoires in COVID-19. Repertoires were generated with immunoSEQ multiplex PCR, while TCRdb's copy carries only in-frame clones and drops some. The sample records roughly 150,000 clones, over 80% being singletons. Specimen: PBMCs or T cells enriched from blood (not recorded which). All receptors come from a man aged 65 to 79 who had been exposed to COVID-19.

This clone was counted once. This chain joins TRBV6-5 and TRBJ1-3; D is possibly TRBD1 (6 bases). Between the trimmed V and J ends, which lost 8 bases and 0 bases, there was a span of 11 bases. Per the germline V gene, CDR1 is MNHEY and CDR2 is SVGAGI. The CDR3 contains 14 residues. CDR3 in amino acids: CASALGGSGNTIYF. Here the CDR3 DNA reads TGTGCCAGCGCCCTAGGGGGCTCTGGAAACACCATATATTTT.

V gene TRBV9 combines with J gene TRBJ1-2; D is undetermined. Germline CDR1 SGDLS, CDR2 YYNGEE. This CDR3 contains 11 residues. V lost 4 bases, J lost 4 bases, and 5 bases lay in between. CDR3 protein: CASSLPYGYTF. The CDR3 DNA follows: TGTGCCAGCAGCCTCCCCTATGGCTACACCTTC.

J is TRBJ1-4 and V is TRBV10-2; D might be TRBD1 (6 bases). The CDR3 covers 16 residues. V lost 2 bases and J 2 bases, leaving 12 bases between the germline ends. CDR1 is WSHSY, CDR2 SAAADI, per germline. CDR3 nucleotides: TGCGCCAGCAGTGAGAGGGGGGGCGCGACTAATGAAAAACTGTTTTTT. This gives the protein CASSERGGATNEKLFF.

This clone was seen a handful of times. V and J are TRBV19 and TRBJ1-2; TRBD1 matches at 10 bases. Trimming removed 8 bases from V and 2 bases from J; junction bases left unmatched: 5. This CDR3 is 14 amino acids long. CDR1 LNHDA and CDR2 SQIVND come from the germline V gene (reference sequence). The CDR3 DNA sequence: TGTGCCAGTCGGGCGGGACAGGGGAACTATGGCTACACCTTC. The encoded protein is CASRAGQGNYGYTF.

CDR3 protein: CASSSIVGAFINYGYTF. The DNA of the CDR3 is TGTGCCAGCAGCTCAATAGTAGGGGCCTTTATTAACTATGGCTACACCTTC. V usage is TRBV11-2 and J usage is TRBJ1-2; D perhaps matches TRBD1 (5 bases). The CDR3 runs to 17 residues. Trimming shortened V by 4 bases and J by 1 base, and 19 bases separated the two germline ends. CDR1 and CDR2 (germline): SGHAT, FQNNGV.

V and J are TRBV19 and TRBJ1-2; the D gene is possibly TRBD1 (6 bases). Germline values: CDR1 LNHDA, CDR2 SQIVND (reference sequence). The CDR3 runs 15 residues. With 5 bases removed from V and 4 bases from J, the gap between germline ends came to 17 bases. CDR3 in DNA: TGTGCCAGTAGTGCCTTACAGGGTCGGATCTATGGCTACACCTTC. Its translation is CASSALQGRIYGYTF. The complete variable domain, with remaining parts taken from reference TRBV19 and TRBJ1-2, reads DGGITQSPKYLFRKEGQNVTLSCEQNLNHDAMYWYRQDPGQGLRLIYYSQIVNDFQKGDIAEGYSVSREKKESFPLTVTSAQKNPTAFYLCASSALQGRIYGYTFGSGTRLTVV.

The V call is TRBV2, the J call TRBJ1-4, with 8 positions matching TRBD1. With V trimmed by 2 bases and J by 8 bases, 7 bases remained unmatched. Germline CDR1 is SNHLY and CDR2 is FYNNEI. The CDR3 length is 15 residues. The CDR3 DNA is TGTGCCAGCAGTGAATGGGCGGGGACAGGAGAAAAACTGTTTTTT. Residues: CASSEWAGTGEKLFF.

The V call is TRBV4-3, the J call TRBJ2-1; possible D gene TRBD1, 6 bases. This CDR3 region has 13 residues. The V gene's germline CDR1 is LGHNA and CDR2 YSLEER. Trimming left V 0 bases short and J 11 bases short, with 11 bases between. The CDR3 nucleotides are TGCGCCAGCAGCCAAGAGCTGGACAGAAAGCAGTTCTTC. Amino acid sequence: CASSQELDRKQFF.

V usage is TRBV4-3 and J usage is TRBJ2-7, with 7 positions matching TRBD2. Looked up from germline, CDR1 is LGHNA and CDR2 is YSLEER. The CDR3 length is 13 residues. Trimming removed 1 base from V and 3 bases from J; junction bases left unmatched: 0. In DNA form, the CDR3 reads TGCGCCAGCAGCCAAGCTAGCGGCTACGAGCAGTACTTC. This sequence encodes CASSQASGYEQYF.

V gene TRBV19 combines with J gene TRBJ1-5; tentatively, D is TRBD1 (5 bases). The germline V and J ends were trimmed by 7 bases and 2 bases, with 6 bases remaining between them. Germline CDR1 reads LNHDA; CDR2 reads SQIVND (reference sequence). The CDR3 sequence is 12 residues long. CDR3: CASTRGNQPQHF. As DNA, the CDR3 is TGTGCCAGTACCAGGGGCAATCAGCCCCAGCATTTT.

The rearrangement uses TRBV27 and TRBJ2-7; 7 bases agree with TRBD2. Germline lookup yields CDR1 MNHEY and CDR2 SMNVEV (reference sequence). The CDR3 consists of 14 residues. V shed 5 bases, J shed 2 bases, and the junction held 6 bases outside the gene matches. CDR3 sequence (DNA): TGTGCCAGCAGTCTCGCTAGCGGACCCTACGAGCAGTACTTC. Its translation: CASSLASGPYEQYF.

The V call is TRBV7-6, the J call TRBJ2-7, with TRBD1 matching over 7 bases. This CDR3 comprises 16 residues. The germline V gene has CDR1 SGHVS and CDR2 FNYEAQ. Trimming cost V 0 bases and J 6 bases; bases outside gene matches: 11. For the CDR3, the DNA is TGTGCCAGCAGCTTAGCGTATACAGGGGCTAAAGGCGAGCAGTACTTC. It yields the protein CASSLAYTGAKGEQYF.

The V gene is TRBV29-1, the J gene TRBJ1-1; D possibly corresponds to TRBD1 (6 bases). Germline-derived CDR1 and CDR2 are SQVTM and ANQGSEA. V lost 5 bases to trimming and J lost 0 bases, with 16 bases between them. The CDR3 length is 15 residues. This CDR3 reads CSVPGEGGVNTEAFF. CDR3 bases: TGCAGCGTTCCCGGGGAAGGGGGTGTGAACACTGAAGCTTTCTTT. The variable domain in full, completed from reference TRBV29-1 and TRBJ1-1, reads SAVISQKPSRDICQRGTSLTIQCQVDSQVTMMFWYRQQPGQSLTLIATANQGSEATYESGFVIDKFPISRPNLTFSTLTVSNMSPEDSSIYLCSVPGEGGVNTEAFFGQGTRLTVV.

The gene calls are TRBV5-1 and TRBJ1-5, with 11 bases identical to TRBD1. CDR1 and CDR2 (germline): SGHRS, YFSETQ. V lost 4 bases, J lost 6 bases, and 6 bases stayed unmatched. CDR3 length equals 15 residues. This CDR3 is CASSTGQGAGQPQHF. The CDR3 region has the DNA TGCGCCAGCAGCACCGGACAGGGGGCCGGTCAGCCCCAGCATTTT. Full variable domain (outside the CDR3, taken from reference TRBV5-1 and TRBJ1-5): KAGVTQTPRYLIKTRGQQVTLSCSPISGHRSVSWYQQTPGQGLQFLFEYFSETQRNKGNFPGRFSGRQFSNSRSEMNVSTLELGDSALYLCASSTGQGAGQPQHFGDGTRLSIL.